A selection of T cell receptor beta chains follows, all from one sample in a study of shared clonotypes between healthy human individuals. Clones were read by immunoSEQ multiplex PCR, and TCRdb kept only the in-frame ones, dropping some. The repertoire holds around 530,000 clones, roughly four fifths seen once, with 12% in the top ten. The sequenced sample consisted of PBMCs. The source is a woman in her forties in good health. Some clones in this sample may be carry-over from other donors' samples. The CDR3 runs from the conserved cysteine through the conserved F or W. A D gene is named only where the DNA matches it firmly. Only some rows state a clone size, as once, few, many or a class for expanded clones.

CDR3 DNA | CDR3 protein | J gene | D gene | V gene | clone size
TGTGCCAGCAGCGAAGGACAGGGAAAAAACACTGAAGCTTTCTTT | CASSEGQGKNTEAFF | TRBJ1-1 | TRBD1 | TRBV5-8 | .
TGTGCCAGCAGTGATGACAGGGCCCAGCCCCAGCATTTT | CASSDDRAQPQHF | TRBJ1-5 | TRBD1 | TRBV6-1 | .
TGTGCCAGCAGGGAGCATTGGGAGACCCAGTACTTC | CASREHWETQYF | TRBJ2-5 | . | TRBV7-8 | .
TGTGCCAGCACGTCAACCCGGGGGATACAAGAGACCCAGTACTTC | CASTSTRGIQETQYF | TRBJ2-5 | . | TRBV28 | .
TGCGCCAGCAGTCAATCGAGGAGGGCTAGCGGGCTCGAGACCCAGTACTTC | CASSQSRRASGLETQYF | TRBJ2-5 | TRBD2 | TRBV23-1 | .
TGTGCAAGTCGCCTGCTTCTAACAGGGGGGAGTCAGCCCCAGCATTTT | CASRLLLTGGSQPQHF | TRBJ1-5 | . | TRBV12-2 | .
TGCAGCGTTCGGACAGCCAACGAAGCTTTCTTT | CSVRTANEAFF | TRBJ1-1 | . | TRBV29-1 | few
TGTGCCTGGAGTGCCAGGGCAGGTGGCTACACCTTC | CAWSARAGGYTF | TRBJ1-2 | . | TRBV30 | .
TGTGCCAGCAGCCCTGGCGCGGGAGGCACTAGCTCCTACGAGCAGTACTTC | CASSPGAGGTSSYEQYF | TRBJ2-7 | TRBD2 | TRBV5-4 | .
TGTGCCAGCAGTGGGGGGTTCTATGGCTACACCTTC | CASSGGFYGYTF | TRBJ1-2 | . | TRBV7-2 | .
TGCGCCAGCGGACGGGGACAAAACACTGAAGCTTTCTTT | CASGRGQNTEAFF | TRBJ1-1 | . | TRBV5-1 | .
TGTGCCAGCAGTGACTCACCGGCTTCACCCCTCCACTTT | CASSDSPASPLHF | TRBJ1-6 | . | TRBV6-4 | .
TGCGCCAGCAGCCAAGAATTCCTCGGACAGATAGACTACGAGCAGTACTTC | CASSQEFLGQIDYEQYF | TRBJ2-7 | . | TRBV4-3 | .
TGTGCCAGCAGGGTACTAGCGGGCTCCTACAATGAGCAGTTCTTC | CASRVLAGSYNEQFF | TRBJ2-1 | TRBD2 | TRBV6-5 | once
TGTGCCAGCAGCTTGGGGCTGGGCGGGAGGCCTTTCAATGAGCAGTTCTTC | CASSLGLGGRPFNEQFF | TRBJ2-1 | TRBD2 | TRBV5-4 | once
TGTGCCAGCACCTCTTCCAGGGGCAGGCTGCTCAATCAGCCCCAGCATTTT | CASTSSRGRLLNQPQHF | TRBJ1-5 | . | TRBV28 | .
TGTGCCACCAGGCCGGGACTAGTGGTCCACGAGCAGTACTTC | CATRPGLVVHEQYF | TRBJ2-7 | TRBD2 | TRBV15 | once
TGTGCCAGCAGTTTAGACGGGACAAAGGAGACCCAGTACTTC | CASSLDGTKETQYF | TRBJ2-5 | . | TRBV28 | .
TGTGCCATCTCCCCGGGACTAGCGGGAGGCCGCACCTACAATGAGCAGTTCTTC | CAISPGLAGGRTYNEQFF | TRBJ2-1 | TRBD2 | TRBV10-3 | .
TGCGCCAGCAGCTTCGGGGTAGCGGGAACCCAAGAGACCCAGTACTTC | CASSFGVAGTQETQYF | TRBJ2-5 | TRBD2 | TRBV5-1 | .
TGTGCCTGGAGTGTACGGCTAGCGGGGGCCTACGAGCAGTACTTC | CAWSVRLAGAYEQYF | TRBJ2-7 | TRBD2 | TRBV30 | .
TGTGCCAGCTCTGGTGGAGAGCCCTACGAGCAGTACTTC | CASSGGEPYEQYF | TRBJ2-7 | . | TRBV18 | .
TGTGCCAGCACAAACAGACCCGCGGCTAGCGGGAGCTATGAGCAGTTCTTC | CASTNRPAASGSYEQFF | TRBJ2-1 | TRBD2 | TRBV5-5 | .
TGTGCCTGGAGTGTTCGGGGACACTCCTACGAGCAGTACTTC | CAWSVRGHSYEQYF | TRBJ2-7 | . | TRBV30 | .
TGTGCCAGCAGCTTGAGGGGGGTCGACGGGCAGTATTTT | CASSLRGVDGQYF | TRBJ2-3 | . | TRBV5-8 | .
TGTGCCAGCTCACCACCCTCCATGAACACTGAAGCTTTCTTT | CASSPPSMNTEAFF | TRBJ1-1 | . | TRBV18 | many
TGCAGCGTTGACGGGCTAGCGAGCACAGATACGCAGTATTTT | CSVDGLASTDTQYF | TRBJ2-3 | . | TRBV29-1 | .
TGTGCCAGCAGCGATCGGGGCCACTACGAGCAGTACTTC | CASSDRGHYEQYF | TRBJ2-7 | . | TRBV7-8 | .
TGTGCCAGTTATGTCTATGGCTACACCTTC | CASYVYGYTF | TRBJ1-2 | . | TRBV30 | .
TGTGCCAGCAGCCCAGGTAGAGGCCCGTCAGGGGACTATAGCTACACCTTC | CASSPGRGPSGDYSYTF | TRBJ1-2 | . | TRBV5-4 | .
TGCAGCGTTTTGCAGGGAGCGACCTACGAGCAGTACTTC | CSVLQGATYEQYF | TRBJ2-7 | . | TRBV29-1 | once
TGTGCCAGCAGCTTAGGGGGGCTCTCTGGAAACACCATATATTTT | CASSLGGLSGNTIYF | TRBJ1-3 | . | TRBV7-9 | .
TGCGCCAGCAGCTTGGGGGGGGCGCAGGATGAAAAACTGTTTTTT | CASSLGGAQDEKLFF | TRBJ1-4 | . | TRBV5-1 | .
TGTGCCAGCGTGGGGACTAGCGGAAACAATGAGCAGTTCTTC | CASVGTSGNNEQFF | TRBJ2-1 | TRBD2 | TRBV6-6 | .
TGTGCCTGGAGTGTATCAGGGGACCAGCCCCAGCATTTT | CAWSVSGDQPQHF | TRBJ1-5 | . | TRBV30 | once
TGTGCCAGCAGGACCCAGGGGGCAGGGGGGCAGCCCCAGCATTTT | CASRTQGAGGQPQHF | TRBJ1-5 | TRBD1 | TRBV2 | few